The 17 T cell receptor beta chains below were found in one sample sequenced in a study of radiation and T cells in renal cell carcinoma. As to time point: blood 2 weeks post-SBRT. Treatment reported: 15 Gy SBRT to primary tumor, nephrectomy 4 weeks later. TCRdb's table, derived via immunoSEQ multiplex PCR, lists solely in-frame clones and lacks some. The table lists over 60,000 clones, roughly four fifths of them singletons. The specimen comprised blood, sampled from a patient whose treatment included radiotherapy and nephrectomy. The source of these receptors is a man in his sixties with renal cell carcinoma.

The CDR3 spells CASSMGTSGGQETQYF. The CDR3 nucleotides are TGTGCCAGTAGTATGGGGACTAGCGGGGGCCAAGAGACCCAGTACTTC. The chain combines TRBV19 with TRBJ2-5, with 14 bases aligning to TRBD2. The CDR3 extends over 16 amino acids. From germline, CDR1 is LNHDA and CDR2 SQIVND (reference sequence). Unmatched junction bases numbered 1, after V lost 3 bases and J lost 1 base. Full variable domain (outside the CDR3, taken from reference TRBV19 and TRBJ2-5): DGGITQSPKYLFRKEGQNVTLSCEQNLNHDAMYWYRQDPGQGLRLIYYSQIVNDFQKGDIAEGYSVSREKKESFPLTVTSAQKNPTAFYLCASSMGTSGGQETQYFGPGTRLLVL.

This clone came up a few times. The V gene is TRBV30, the J gene TRBJ2-1; D gene uncertain. Germline CDR1 GTSNPN, CDR2 SVGIG (reference sequence). This CDR3 contains 12 residues. The germline V and J ends were trimmed by 4 bases and 7 bases, with 11 bases remaining between them. The CDR3 reads CAWKVEGNEQFF. The CDR3 nucleotides read TGTGCCTGGAAAGTAGAAGGGAATGAGCAGTTCTTC.

V gene TRBV14 combines with J gene TRBJ2-7; D is unresolved. The germline V and J ends were trimmed by 2 bases and 4 bases, with 6 bases remaining between them. The germline CDR1 and CDR2 sequences are SGHDN and FVKESK. This CDR3 is built from 12 residues. DNA for the CDR3: TGTGCCAGCAGCCAAAACACGTACGAGCAGTACTTC. It codes for CASSQNTYEQYF. Supplemented by reference TRBV14 and TRBJ2-7, the full variable domain reads EAGVTQFPSHSVIEKGQTVTLRCDPISGHDNLYWYRRVMGKEIKFLLHFVKESKQDESGMPNNRFLAERTGGTYSTLKVQPAELEDSGVYFCASSQNTYEQYFGPGTRLTVT.

The rearrangement joins TRBV7-9 to TRBJ1-6, with unresolved D. Trimming removed 5 bases at V and 7 bases at J, with 9 bases between. The CDR3 sequence is 13 residues long. CDR1 and CDR2 from the germline V gene are SEHNR and FQNEAQ (reference sequence). The CDR3 region has the DNA TGTGCCAGCAGCCAGCAGACAAATTCACCCCTCCACTTT. Translating gives CASSQQTNSPLHF.

The V and J genes are TRBV10-2 and TRBJ2-3; 9 nucleotides match TRBD2. The CDR3 runs to 17 residues. The ends lost 8 bases at V and 1 base at J; junction bases unmatched: 13. Germline CDR1 reads WSHSY; CDR2 reads SAAADI. The CDR3 nucleotides read TGCGCCAGCGATGGCGGGAGGGAGGCCGAGGGCACAGATACGCAGTATTTT. It encodes CASDGGREAEGTDTQYF.

This clone was seen just once. V gene TRBV18 combines with J gene TRBJ2-5; TRBD1 might be the D (6 bases). CDR1 KGHSH and CDR2 LQKENI come from the germline V gene. The CDR3 is 13 residues long. V lost 7 bases and J lost 2, with 11 bases in between. CDR3 coding DNA: TGTGCCAGCTTACGACAGGAGCAAGAGACCCAGTACTTC. Protein sequence: CASLRQEQETQYF.

This rearrangement joins TRBV9 to TRBJ1-2; 8 bases line up with TRBD1. The V gene's germline CDR1 is SGDLS and CDR2 YYNGEE. Trimming at V came to 0 bases and at J to 5 bases, leaving 3 bases not matched to a gene. The CDR3 spans 14 residues. In DNA, the CDR3 is TGTGCCAGCAGCGTAGGGCAGGGGGCATATGGCTACACCTTC. It translates to CASSVGQGAYGYTF.

The V and J genes are TRBV2 and TRBJ1-5; D remains ambiguous. The length of the CDR3 is 13 residues. CDR1 and CDR2 (germline): SNHLY, FYNNEI. The germline V and J ends were trimmed by 8 bases and 1 base, with 9 bases remaining between them. CDR3 sequence (DNA): TGTGCCAGCGCCCAGCAGAGCAATCAGCCCCAGCATTTT. Encoded protein: CASAQQSNQPQHF.

The chain carries TRBV29-1 and TRBJ1-2; a possible D gene is TRBD1 (5 bases). CDR1 is SQVTM, CDR2 ANQGSEA, per germline. Trimming cost V 4 bases and J 5 bases, with 11 bases left between them. The CDR3 has 12 residues. CDR3 residues: CSVAVREYGYTF. DNA of the CDR3: TGCAGCGTTGCGGTCAGGGAGTATGGCTACACCTTC.

The V gene is TRBV21-1, the J gene TRBJ2-5; the table gives TRBD1 as D, unverified against the DNA. TRBV21-1 is classified as a pseudogene. The CDR3 is 14 amino acids. The CDR3 coding sequence is TGTGCCAGCAGCAAGAAGGGGCGCAGGGAGACCCAGTACTTC. Amino acids: CASSKKGRRETQYF.

V is TRBV19 and J is TRBJ1-2; no clear D gene. Germline CDR1 reads LNHDA; CDR2 reads SQIVND (reference sequence). V lost 3 bases and J lost 10, with 18 bases in between. This CDR3 region has 14 residues. CDR3 sequence: CASSIRRTNTDYTF. DNA of the CDR3: TGTGCCAGTAGTATTAGGAGGACCAATACCGACTACACCTTC.

The gene calls are TRBV7-2 and TRBJ2-1; no firm D call. Per the germline V gene, CDR1 is SGHTA and CDR2 is FQGNSA. The CDR3 has 12 residues. V was pared by 3 bases and J by 4 bases, with 4 bases between. The CDR3 reads CASSFGYNEQFF. CDR3 DNA sequence: TGTGCCAGCAGCTTCGGTTACAATGAGCAGTTCTTC.

This clone was detected a few times. The V gene is TRBV6-4, the J gene TRBJ2-1, with 8 bases identical to TRBD1. Germline-derived CDR1 and CDR2 are MRHNA and SNTAGT. After removal of 0 bases from V and 6 bases from J, the junction contained 1 base not matched to a gene. There are 14 residues in the CDR3. In DNA, the CDR3 is TGTGCCAGCAGTGACTCTGACAGGGGCAATGAGCAGTTCTTC. This codes for CASSDSDRGNEQFF.

J is TRBJ2-2 and V is TRBV5-1; D is undetermined. From germline, CDR1 is SGHRS and CDR2 YFSETQ. The CDR3 extends over 13 amino acids. Trimming pared 4 bases from V and 6 bases from J, leaving 10 bases between. CDR3 sequence (DNA): TGCGCCAGCAGCGTCCCTAGTCCCGGGGAGCTGTTTTTT. Translated, it gives CASSVPSPGELFF.

The V gene is TRBV27, the J gene TRBJ1-5, with a weak D call TRBD1 (6 bases). CDR3 size: 15 residues. Germline loops: CDR1 MNHEY, CDR2 SMNVEV (reference sequence). Trimming removed 3 bases at V and 7 bases at J, with 16 bases between. CDR3 region: CASSLNDRSGQPQHF. DNA of the CDR3: TGTGCCAGCAGTTTGAATGACAGGTCTGGCCAGCCCCAGCATTTT.

The V call is TRBV5-1, the J call TRBJ2-3, with 7 positions matching TRBD2. This CDR3 spans 15 amino acids. Germline-derived CDR1 and CDR2 are SGHRS and YFSETQ. V dropped 4 bases and J dropped 3; count of bases not matched to a gene: 8. CDR3 sequence reads: CASSGGLPDTDTQYF. For the CDR3, the DNA is TGCGCCAGCAGCGGGGGACTACCAGATACAGATACGCAGTATTTT.

The CDR3 DNA reads as TGTGCCTGGAACCACCGGGACTCAGCGAGGTCGGGCAATCAGCCCCAGCATTTT. It translates to CAWNHRDSARSGNQPQHF. The J gene is TRBJ1-5, the V gene TRBV30; D may be TRBD1 (5 bases). The CDR3 has 18 amino acids. V gave up 4 bases and J gave up 2 bases, with 24 bases separating them. CDR1 GTSNPN and CDR2 SVGIG come from the germline V gene (reference sequence).